A single TCR beta chain is shown here with its context. From germline, CDR1 is MNHEY and CDR2 SMNVEV (reference sequence). The CDR3 contains 19 residues. Trimming took 6 bases from V and 1 from J; bases not matched to a gene: 11. The record originates from a study of blood T cell repertoires in COVID-19. Assay used: immunoSEQ multiplex PCR; TCRdb lists only in-frame clones, some missing. The table records some 8,000 clones, less than 85% of them present only once. The chain couples TRBV27 to TRBJ2-2, with 13 bases aligning to TRBD2. This clonotype was sampled from a human donor with active COVID-19. The donor label of this sample is uncertain. Material for sequencing was peripheral blood. CDR3: CASSPTSGRQKGNTGELFF. The CDR3 DNA is TGTGCCAGCAGCCCGACTAGCGGGAGGCAAAAAGGGAACACCGGGGAGCTGTTTTTT.